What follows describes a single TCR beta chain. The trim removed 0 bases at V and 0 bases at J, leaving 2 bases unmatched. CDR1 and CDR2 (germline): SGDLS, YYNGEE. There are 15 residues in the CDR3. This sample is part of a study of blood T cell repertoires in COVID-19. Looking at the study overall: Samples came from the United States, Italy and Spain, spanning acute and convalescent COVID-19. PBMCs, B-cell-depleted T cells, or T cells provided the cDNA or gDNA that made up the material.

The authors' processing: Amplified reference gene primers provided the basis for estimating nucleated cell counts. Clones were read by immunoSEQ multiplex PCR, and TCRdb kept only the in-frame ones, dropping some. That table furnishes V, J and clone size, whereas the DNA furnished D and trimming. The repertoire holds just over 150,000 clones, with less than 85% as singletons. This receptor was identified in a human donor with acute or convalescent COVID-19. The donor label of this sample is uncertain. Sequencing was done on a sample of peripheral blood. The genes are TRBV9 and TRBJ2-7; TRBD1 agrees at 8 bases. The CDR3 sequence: CASSVDGTGSYEQYF. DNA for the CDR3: TGTGCCAGCAGCGTAGACGGGACAGGCTCCTACGAGCAGTACTTC.